This TCR beta chain was documented in a study of response to subunit inactivated influenza vaccine. Findings of the study overall: It was suggested by the authors that few new T cells are recruited by each seasonal influenza vaccination.

About this clonotype: Antigen specificity is unknown.

TCRdb fed the RT-PCR reads into MiXCR, producing one record per CDR3 protein. The sample contains about 780,000 distinct CDR3 sequences, under 20% of which appear only once. The clonotype was recovered from a man aged 45-60 years who received an inactivated influenza vaccine. Sequencing used PBMCs from blood, obtained roughly 5 days after vaccination.

Here the CDR3 DNA reads TGTGCCAGCAGCTTGGCCTGGAGGGGAGGCGAGACCCAGTACTTC. Translation gives CASSLAWRGGETQYF. The chain combines TRBV5-6 with TRBJ2-5; D might be TRBD2 (6 bases). In germline, CDR1 is SGHDT, CDR2 YYEEEE. This CDR3 is 15 amino acids long. V was cut by 0 bases and J by 5 bases, with 14 bases left in between.